The 23 T cell receptor beta chains below all came from one sample that was sequenced in a study of blood T cell repertoires in COVID-19. Measured with immunoSEQ multiplex PCR; TCRdb has only the in-frame clones, and not every one. The table shows 180,000 or so clones, with around 76% occurring only once. The sample consisted of peripheral blood. These receptors were taken from a woman between 50 and 59 years old with active or convalescent COVID-19.

This clone has a single count. The chain couples TRBV19 to TRBJ2-3; tentatively, D is TRBD1 (5 bases). The CDR3 spans 15 residues. Trimming stripped 4 bases from V and 1 base from J, with 12 bases between. CDR1 and CDR2 from the germline V gene are LNHDA and SQIVND (reference sequence). CDR3 loop: CASSRGPPRTDTQYF. The CDR3, as DNA: TGTGCCAGTAGTAGGGGCCCGCCCCGCACAGATACGCAGTATTTT.

The chain links TRBV28 to TRBJ2-3, with 8 positions matching TRBD2. V shed 7 bases, J shed 4 bases, and the junction held 16 bases outside the gene matches. Germline lookup yields CDR1 MDHEN and CDR2 SYDVKM. The CDR3 contains 17 residues. The CDR3 nucleotides are TGTGCCAGCACCTCCCCCCTAGCGGGCAAAGGGGCAGATACGCAGTATTTT. Residues: CASTSPLAGKGADTQYF.

This clone occurred a few times. The V call is TRBV19, the J call TRBJ2-3; tentatively, D is TRBD2 (6 bases). V lost 8 bases to trimming and J lost 7 bases, with 13 bases between them. CDR3 length: 12 amino acids. The V gene's germline CDR1 is LNHDA and CDR2 SQIVND (reference sequence). The CDR3 DNA reads TGTGCCAGTCGCGGGACCACCAATACGCAGTATTTT. It is translated as CASRGTTNTQYF.

In its sample, this clone was seen a few times. V and J are TRBV27 and TRBJ1-2, with 9 bases lining up with TRBD1. Per germline, CDR1 MNHEY and CDR2 SMNVEV (reference sequence). Unmatched junction bases numbered 10, after V lost 0 bases and J lost 5 bases. The CDR3 consists of 17 residues. The CDR3 DNA sequence: TGTGCCAGCAGTTTATCCGGGACAGGGAGTTTTTGGTATGGCTACACCTTC. Translated: CASSLSGTGSFWYGYTF.

This clone appeared a few times. The V gene is TRBV7-8, the J gene TRBJ2-3; 9 bases align to TRBD1. Germline V gene sequence: CDR1 SGHVS, CDR2 FQNEAQ. Trimming at V came to 1 base and at J to 6 bases, leaving 2 bases not matched to a gene. CDR3 length: 14 amino acids. The CDR3 is CASSLGTGEDTQYF. CDR3 DNA sequence: TGTGCCAGCAGCTTAGGGACAGGGGAGGATACGCAGTATTTT.

This clone has only one observation. The V call is TRBV30, the J call TRBJ1-1; 7 bases map to TRBD1. This CDR3 has 14 amino acids. Trimming at V came to 0 bases and at J to 4 bases, leaving 5 bases not matched to a gene. In germline, CDR1 is GTSNPN, CDR2 SVGIG (reference sequence). CDR3 in amino acids: CAWSVTTGSTEAFF. The CDR3 DNA is TGTGCCTGGAGTGTAACGACAGGGTCCACTGAAGCTTTCTTT. The full variable domain, its missing parts supplied by reference TRBV30 and TRBJ1-1, is SQTIHQWPATLVQPVGSPLSLECTVEGTSNPNLYWYRQAAGRGLQLLFYSVGIGQISSEVPQNLSASRPQDRQFILSSKKLLLSDSGFYLCAWSVTTGSTEAFFGQGTRLTVV.

This clone occurred a few times. The chain has TRBV27 and TRBJ2-7; unclear D gene. Trimming cost V 4 bases and J 3 bases, with 4 bases left between them. This CDR3 has 11 amino acids. Germline CDR1 and CDR2: MNHEY and SMNVEV (reference sequence). For the CDR3, the DNA is TGTGCCAGCAGTTCCTACTACGAGCAGTACTTC. Protein: CASSSYYEQYF.

The V and J genes are TRBV9 and TRBJ1-6; D possibly corresponds to TRBD1 (6 bases). V was pared by 4 bases and J by 5 bases, with 10 bases between. Looked up from germline, CDR1 is SGDLS and CDR2 is YYNGEE. There are 14 residues in the CDR3. CDR3 loop: CASSLDRNNSPLHF. CDR3 in DNA: TGTGCCAGCAGCTTGGACAGAAATAATTCACCCCTCCACTTT.

This sequence joins TRBV2 and TRBJ2-3; TRBD1 aligns across 9 bases. V lost 7 bases, J lost 1 base, and 3 bases stayed unmatched. The CDR3 totals 14 residues. CDR1 is SNHLY and CDR2 is FYNNEI in the germline V gene. The CDR3 region is CASKRDRGTDTQYF. CDR3 DNA sequence: TGTGCCAGCAAGCGGGACAGGGGCACAGATACGCAGTATTTT.

The chain carries TRBV28 and TRBJ2-7, with 8 bases lining up with TRBD2. CDR3 length: 15 residues. Germline assignment: CDR1 MDHEN and CDR2 SYDVKM. Trimming took 6 bases from V and 6 from J; bases not matched to a gene: 13. Here the CDR3 DNA reads TGTGCCAGCAGCTCCACACTAGCGGCCCTCGGCGAGCAGTACTTC. This codes for CASSSTLAALGEQYF.

V gene TRBV11-2 combines with J gene TRBJ1-1; 10 bases match TRBD1. This CDR3 is 15 amino acids long. V lost 5 bases, J lost 3 bases, and 6 bases stayed unmatched. Germline V gene sequence: CDR1 SGHAT, CDR2 FQNNGV. CDR3 loop: CASSLGTGEDTEAFF. DNA of the CDR3: TGTGCCAGCAGCCTGGGGACAGGGGAGGACACTGAAGCTTTCTTT.

V usage is TRBV12-3 or TRBV12-4 and J usage is TRBJ2-2; D gene unclear. Trimming took off 6 bases at V and 6 bases at J, with 11 bases between the two ends. This CDR3 is built from 13 residues. CDR3 protein: CASRARPPGELFF. As DNA, the CDR3 is TGTGCCAGCAGGGCTAGACCCCCCGGGGAGCTGTTTTTT.

V is TRBV5-5 and J is TRBJ2-5, with D possibly matching TRBD1 (6 bases). The V end lost 4 bases, the J end lost 4 bases, and 20 bases lay between the germline ends. This CDR3 spans 16 amino acids. Germline V gene data show CDR1 as SGHKS and CDR2 as YYEKEE (reference sequence). The CDR3 nucleotides read TGTGCCAGCAGCACTGACGAGCAGGGGATATTAGAGACCCAGTACTTC. Translation gives CASSTDEQGILETQYF.

The gene calls are TRBV27 and TRBJ2-5; the match to TRBD1 covers 10 bases. Germline values: CDR1 MNHEY, CDR2 SMNVEV (reference sequence). V lost 7 bases to trimming and J lost 5 bases; unmatched junction nucleotides: 7. This CDR3 has 14 amino acids. CDR3 sequence: CASMGQGRRETQYF. CDR3 sequence (DNA): TGTGCCAGCATGGGACAGGGGCGGCGGGAGACCCAGTACTTC.

The chain couples TRBV2 to TRBJ1-2; possibly TRBD1 for D (5 bases). With 5 bases removed from V and 4 bases from J, the gap between germline ends came to 17 bases. Germline V gene lookup returns CDR1 SNHLY and CDR2 FYNNEI. There are 15 residues in the CDR3. CDR3 nucleotide sequence: TGTGCCAGCAGTTGGGAACAGGATGTGAGCTATGGCTACACCTTC. Its protein is CASSWEQDVSYGYTF.

The chain is built from TRBV2 and TRBJ2-1; maybe TRBD1 (5 bases). CDR1 and CDR2 from the germline V gene are SNHLY and FYNNEI. V was pared by 4 bases and J by 7 bases, with 17 bases between. CDR3 length equals 15 residues. This chain's CDR3 is CASSVGHPKGNEQFF. CDR3 DNA sequence: TGTGCCAGCAGTGTAGGACACCCTAAAGGAAATGAGCAGTTCTTC.

V gene TRBV20-1 combines with J gene TRBJ1-2; tentative D call: TRBD1 (5 bases). The CDR3 sequence is 15 residues long. V shed 3 bases and J shed 4 bases, with 18 bases lying between them. CDR1 is DFQATT and CDR2 is SNEGSKA in the germline V gene (reference sequence). The CDR3 protein is CSASGGTAGSYGYTF. DNA of the CDR3: TGCAGTGCTAGTGGCGGGACCGCGGGGAGCTATGGCTACACCTTC.

In this sample, this clone turned up a few times. The chain has TRBV30 and TRBJ2-3; 11 nucleotides align to TRBD1. Germline CDR1 GTSNPN, CDR2 SVGIG (reference sequence). CDR3 size: 15 residues. V was clipped by 0 bases and J by 4 bases; unmatched bases: 3. The CDR3 protein is CAWSVAGQGADTQYF. In nucleotides, the CDR3 is TGTGCCTGGAGTGTAGCGGGACAGGGGGCAGATACGCAGTATTTT. Full variable domain (missing parts from reference TRBV30 and TRBJ2-3): SQTIHQWPATLVQPVGSPLSLECTVEGTSNPNLYWYRQAAGRGLQLLFYSVGIGQISSEVPQNLSASRPQDRQFILSSKKLLLSDSGFYLCAWSVAGQGADTQYFGPGTRLTVL.

The chain uses TRBV15 and TRBJ2-6; 8 bases are a match to TRBD1. CDR3 size: 16 residues. The ends lost 5 bases at V and 2 bases at J; junction bases unmatched: 5. Germline-derived CDR1 and CDR2 are LNHNV and YYDKDF (reference sequence). CDR3 region: CATSGSGGAGANVLTF. As DNA, the CDR3 is TGTGCCACCAGCGGGTCAGGGGGCGCTGGGGCCAACGTCCTGACTTTC. Full variable domain (missing parts from reference TRBV15 and TRBJ2-6): DAMVIQNPRYQVTQFGKPVTLSCSQTLNHNVMYWYQQKSSQAPKLLFHYYDKDFNNEADTPDNFQSRRPNTSFCFLDIRSPGLGDTAMYLCATSGSGGAGANVLTFGAGSRLTVL.

The chain has TRBV6-5 and TRBJ1-2, with 7 positions matching TRBD1. Germline lookup yields CDR1 MNHEY and CDR2 SVGAGI. The junction had 9 bases not matched to a gene; V was cut back by 6 bases and J by 2 bases. CDR3 length: 15 residues. Here the CDR3 reads CASSSTGQMNYGYTF. CDR3 DNA sequence: TGTGCCAGCAGCTCAACGGGACAGATGAACTATGGCTACACCTTC.

The chain has TRBV7-6 and TRBJ2-2; 13 nucleotides line up with TRBD2. This CDR3 region has 16 residues. The V and J ends lost 4 bases and 8 bases, in that order; junction bases with no gene match: 7. Germline CDR1 reads SGHVS; CDR2 reads FNYEAQ. In DNA form, the CDR3 reads TGTGCCAGCAGCTACGGACTAGCGGGAGTGACGGGGGAGCTGTTTTTT. Translation: CASSYGLAGVTGELFF.

This clone was seen a handful of times. The sample has other DNA sequences that encode this CDR3 too. The CDR3 region is CASSQEGQNNQPQHF. Here the CDR3 DNA reads TGTGCCAGCAGCCAAGAGGGGCAGAACAATCAGCCCCAGCATTTT. The J gene is TRBJ1-5, the V gene TRBV4-2, with D possibly matching TRBD1 (5 bases). The V end lost 0 bases, the J end lost 3 bases, and 9 bases lay between the germline ends. Germline lookup yields CDR1 LGHNA and CDR2 YNFKEQ. The length of the CDR3 is 15 residues.

The gene calls are TRBV21-1 and TRBJ1-6; the D call of TRBD1 is as the table states it, not checked on the DNA. TRBV21-1 is a documented pseudogene. The CDR3 consists of 16 residues. The CDR3, as DNA: TGTGCCAGCAGCAAAGCCTACAGGGCCTATAATTCACCCCTCCACTTT. The encoded protein is CASSKAYRAYNSPLHF.